These 21 T cell receptor beta chains share one sample of origin, sequenced in a study of PD-1 blockade in classical Hodgkin lymphoma. This sample's time point: cycle 4 day 1 (C4D1), after five to seven weeks of nivolumab. Every patient was affected by relapse after autologous stem cell transplantation, while exposure to brentuximab vedotin was not uniform. Sequencing was performed with immunoSEQ multiplex PCR; in TCRdb, only in-frame clones are kept and a portion is missing. The repertoire holds about 92,000 clones, with more than 80% as singletons. The input for sequencing was peripheral blood mononuclear cells (PBMCs), taken before the fourth cycle of nivolumab. Receptor source: a human donor with classical Hodgkin lymphoma.

The V gene is TRBV11-3, the J gene TRBJ2-1; 7 bases fit TRBD1. V shed 4 bases, J shed 0 bases, and the junction held 3 bases outside the gene matches. There are 15 residues in the CDR3. Germline V gives CDR1 SGHNT, CDR2 YENEEA. CDR3 loop: CASSSGQSSYNEQFF. In DNA form, the CDR3 reads TGTGCCAGCAGCTCGGGACAGAGCTCCTACAATGAGCAGTTCTTC.

J is TRBJ2-4 and V is TRBV6-5; D is undetermined. V was trimmed by 6 bases and J by 1 base, leaving 4 bases between them. Germline values: CDR1 MNHEY, CDR2 SVGAGI. CDR3 length: 12 residues. The CDR3 here is CASSVAKNIQYF. The CDR3 coding sequence is TGTGCCAGCAGCGTGGCCAAAAACATTCAGTACTTC.

This clone was recorded a few times. The junction departs from germline at one end; a sequencing error may be responsible. The chain uses TRBV15 and TRBJ2-1, with D unresolved. This CDR3 comprises 13 residues. Germline V gene data show CDR1 as LNHNV and CDR2 as YYDKDF (reference sequence). In nucleotides, the CDR3 is TGTGCCACCAGTAGAGCCATAAACAATGAGCAGTTCTTC. Translating it yields CATSRAINNEQFF. The variable domain in full, with the rest retrieved from reference TRBV15 and TRBJ2-1, is DAMVIQNPRYQVTQFGKPVTLSCSQTLNHNVMYWYQQKSSQAPKLLFHYYDKDFNNEADTPDNFQSRRPNTSFCFLDIRSPGLGDTAMYLCATSRAINNEQFFGPGTRLTVL.

The gene calls are TRBV30 and TRBJ2-7; no clear D gene. V lost 1 base and J lost 0, with 10 bases in between. The CDR3 length is 14 residues. Per the germline V gene, CDR1 is GTSNPN and CDR2 is SVGIG (reference sequence). This CDR3 is CAWSAGGSSYEQYF. The CDR3 coding sequence is TGTGCCTGGAGTGCGGGCGGCAGCTCCTACGAGCAGTACTTC.

This chain links TRBV15 with TRBJ2-5; D possibly uses TRBD1 or TRBD2 (6 bases each). V was cut by 0 bases and J by 4 bases, with 15 bases left in between. The CDR3 covers 16 residues. The germline V gene has CDR1 LNHNV and CDR2 YYDKDF (reference sequence). DNA of the CDR3: TGTGCCACCAGCAGAGATCGGGGGCGTTTAGGAGAGACCCAGTACTTC. Translating it yields CATSRDRGRLGETQYF.

This clone was observed a single time. This chain joins TRBV11-2 and TRBJ2-7, with 11 bases aligning to TRBD2. The CDR3 spans 14 residues. Germline values: CDR1 SGHAT, CDR2 FQNNGV. V trimming: 2 bases; J trimming: 6 bases; junction bases outside the gene matches: 3. The CDR3 sequence: CASSLSGTSGEQYF. In nucleotides, the CDR3 is TGTGCCAGCAGCTTAAGTGGGACTAGCGGCGAGCAGTACTTC. Drawing the rest from reference TRBV11-2 and TRBJ2-7, the complete variable domain is EAGVAQSPRYKIIEKRQSVAFWCNPISGHATLYWYQQILGQGPKLLIQFQNNGVVDDSQLPKDRFSAERLKGVDSTLKIQPAKLEDSAVYLCASSLSGTSGEQYFGPGTRLTVT.

In this sample, this clone turned up once. The chain employs TRBV11-1 and TRBJ2-1; D is undetermined. V gave up 4 bases and J gave up 2 bases, with 6 bases separating them. The CDR3 sequence is 13 residues long. CDR1 is SGHAT, CDR2 FQDESV, per germline (reference sequence). In nucleotides, the CDR3 is TGTGCCAGCAGCTCCAGCACCTACAATGAGCAGTTCTTC. It translates to CASSSSTYNEQFF.

The V and J genes are TRBV9 and TRBJ1-1; TRBD1 agrees at 8 bases. The V gene's germline CDR1 is SGDLS and CDR2 YYNGEE. CDR3 length: 14 amino acids. Trimming removed 2 bases from V and 1 base from J; junction bases left unmatched: 1. CDR3 loop: CASSVTGGNTEAFF. The CDR3 DNA is TGTGCCAGCAGCGTTACAGGGGGGAACACTGAAGCTTTCTTT.

This sequence joins TRBV19 and TRBJ2-7; D unclear. The germline V gene has CDR1 LNHDA and CDR2 SQIVND (reference sequence). Trimming shortened V by 1 base and J by 4 bases, and 8 bases separated the two germline ends. The CDR3 extends over 13 amino acids. As DNA, the CDR3 is TGTGCCAGTAGTATAGTCGCAGGATACGAGCAGTACTTC. Translating it yields CASSIVAGYEQYF.

The rearrangement joins TRBV5-1 to TRBJ2-1; TRBD2 might be the D (6 bases). The CDR3 spans 13 residues. CDR1 is SGHRS, CDR2 YFSETQ, per germline. The ends were cut back, 6 bases at V and 0 bases at J, with 7 bases in the middle. The CDR3 region is CASTRDSYNEQFF. CDR3 DNA sequence: TGCGCCAGCACGCGGGACTCCTACAATGAGCAGTTCTTC.

The gene calls are TRBV7-2 and TRBJ2-2, with 9 positions matching TRBD2. V shed 2 bases, J shed 5 bases, and the junction held 6 bases outside the gene matches. The CDR3 runs to 16 residues. Germline V gives CDR1 SGHTA, CDR2 FQGNSA. CDR3 loop: CASSLWLAGTTGELFF. The DNA for the CDR3 is TGTGCCAGCAGCTTATGGCTAGCGGGAACGACCGGGGAGCTGTTTTTT.

This rearrangement joins TRBV30 to TRBJ2-3, with a weak D call TRBD2 (6 bases). This CDR3 has 14 amino acids. Germline V gene lookup returns CDR1 GTSNPN and CDR2 SVGIG (reference sequence). The V end lost 1 base, the J end lost 5 bases, and 13 bases lay between the germline ends. The CDR3 DNA is TGTGCCTGGAGTGCCGGGAGTGGGATAGATACGCAGTATTTT. This codes for CAWSAGSGIDTQYF.

This clone was observed a single time. The chain joins TRBV9 to TRBJ2-2, with a tentative D call TRBD2 (6 bases). Germline V gene lookup returns CDR1 SGDLS and CDR2 YYNGEE. Trimming cost V 3 bases and J 5 bases, with 17 bases left between them. The CDR3 contains 16 residues. CDR3 in amino acids: CASSARLDARTGELFF. The CDR3 coding sequence is TGTGCCAGCAGCGCGCGACTAGATGCGAGAACCGGGGAGCTGTTTTTT. Looking up the rest from reference TRBV9 and TRBJ2-2 gives the full variable domain: DSGVTQTPKHLITATGQRVTLRCSPRSGDLSVYWYQQSLDQGLQFLIQYYNGEERAKGNILERFSAQQFPDLHSELNLSSLELGDSALYFCASSARLDARTGELFFGEGSRLTVL.

The chain combines TRBV7-9 with TRBJ2-1, with D tentatively TRBD2 (6 bases). This CDR3 is built from 15 residues. Trimming shortened V by 1 base and J by 3 bases, and 10 bases separated the two germline ends. Germline lookup yields CDR1 SEHNR and CDR2 FQNEAQ (reference sequence). The CDR3 DNA reads TGTGCCAGCAGCTTAGACGGCGGGAACTACAATGAGCAGTTCTTC. It encodes CASSLDGGNYNEQFF. Combining the CDR3 with reference TRBV7-9 and TRBJ2-1 gives the whole variable domain DTGVSQNPRHKITKRGQNVTFRCDPISEHNRLYWYRQTLGQGPEFLTYFQNEAQLEKSRLLSDRFSAERPKGSFSTLEIQRTEQGDSAMYLCASSLDGGNYNEQFFGPGTRLTVL.

The DNA of the CDR3 is TGTGCCAGCAGCTCCGATCGGGGGCATCAAGAGACCCAGTACTTC. Translation: CASSSDRGHQETQYF. The V call is TRBV7-2, the J call TRBJ2-5; possibly TRBD1 or TRBD2 for D (6 bases each). CDR3 length: 15 residues. Trimming took off 4 bases at V and 2 bases at J, with 14 bases between the two ends. Germline V gene lookup returns CDR1 SGHTA and CDR2 FQGNSA. Complete variable domain (other parts from reference TRBV7-2 and TRBJ2-5): GAGVSQSPSNKVTEKGKDVELRCDPISGHTALYWYRQSLGQGLEFLIYFQGNSAPDKSGLPSDRFSAERTGGSVSTLTIQRTQQEDSAVYLCASSSDRGHQETQYFGPGTRLLVL.

This chain joins TRBV5-1 and TRBJ2-3, with 8 bases lining up with TRBD2. The length of the CDR3 is 15 residues. Germline trimming cut 4 bases from V and 1 base from J; bases unmatched to any gene: 5. Germline V lookup: CDR1 SGHRS, CDR2 YFSETQ. The CDR3 nucleotides read TGCGCCAGCAGCCGAGCGGGAGACGGCACAGATACGCAGTATTTT. It is translated as CASSRAGDGTDTQYF.

Only one count was recorded for this clone. Distinct nucleotide sequences in the sample also encode this CDR3. V and J are TRBV9 and TRBJ2-7; D gene ambiguous. This CDR3 is built from 13 residues. The germline V gene has CDR1 SGDLS and CDR2 YYNGEE. The V and J ends lost 4 bases and 3 bases respectively, with 11 bases between them. In DNA, the CDR3 is TGTGCCAGCAGCTCACAACCCAGCTACGAGCAGTACTTC. Translating it yields CASSSQPSYEQYF.

The rearrangement joins TRBV7-2 to TRBJ1-2; D unresolved. The V gene's germline CDR1 is SGHTA and CDR2 FQGNSA. Trimming stripped 1 base from V and 0 bases from J, with 6 bases between. The CDR3 has 14 amino acids. CDR3 sequence (DNA): TGTGCCAGCAGCTTAGATGGGGCTAACTATGGCTACACCTTC. Protein product: CASSLDGANYGYTF.

This chain uses TRBV5-1 with TRBJ2-7; 9 bases map to TRBD2. Germline V lookup: CDR1 SGHRS, CDR2 YFSETQ. J was trimmed by 4 bases and V by 4 bases; bases with no gene match: 6. This CDR3 is 14 amino acids long. The CDR3 is CASSPGTSSYEQYF. CDR3 DNA: TGCGCCAGCAGCCCAGGGACTAGCAGTTACGAGCAGTACTTC.

Only a few counts were recorded for this clone. The chain recombines TRBV18 with TRBJ1-5; D is unclear. V lost 2 bases and J 2 bases, leaving 13 bases between the germline ends. Germline lookup yields CDR1 KGHSH and CDR2 LQKENI. The CDR3 extends over 16 amino acids. The CDR3 protein is CASSPAPTTGNQPQHF. The CDR3 DNA follows: TGTGCCAGCTCACCAGCGCCGACTACAGGCAATCAGCCCCAGCATTTT. Variable domain in full (rest from reference TRBV18 and TRBJ1-5): NAGVMQNPRHLVRRRGQEARLRCSPMKGHSHVYWYRQLPEEGLKFMVYLQKENIIDESGMPKERFSAEFPKEGPSILRIQQVVRGDSAAYFCASSPAPTTGNQPQHFGDGTRLSIL.

In this sample, this clone turned up many times. The chain employs TRBV21-1 and TRBJ1-2; the table's D call, TRBD1, was not checked against the DNA. TRBV21-1 is annotated as a pseudogene. The length of the CDR3 is 12 residues. The CDR3 reads CATKRDRDGYTF. As DNA, the CDR3 is TGTGCCACCAAGAGAGACAGGGATGGCTACACCTTC.